These T cell receptor beta chains were read from a single sample in a study of cytomegalovirus exposure and HLA in healthy donors. Using immunoSEQ multiplex PCR, the repertoire was profiled, and TCRdb retains in-frame clones only, with some absent. The data contain roughly 190,000 clones, more than 80% of them seen just once; the ten biggest clones take up over 2%. Sequenced material: PBMCs. The receptors were sampled from a woman aged 45-65 years in good health and CMV-seropositive. CDR3s include the opening cysteine and the closing phenylalanine or tryptophan. The D gene is left open where the match is weak. A clone size is listed for some rows: how often the clone was seen (once, few, many), or a class if it is expanded.

TRBD1,TRBJ1-5,-,TRBV18,CASSPGQGGRGSQPQHF,TGTGCCAGCTCACCCGGACAGGGAGGTCGGGGGAGTCAGCCCCAGCATTTT
TRBD2,TRBJ2-1,-,TRBV11-2,CASSPQLAGGSGEQFF,TGTGCCAGCAGCCCCCAACTAGCGGGGGGGTCAGGAGAGCAGTTCTTC
TRBD1,TRBJ1-6,-,TRBV9,CASSVGQGSSPLHF,TGTGCCAGCAGCGTTGGACAGGGAAGTTCACCCCTCCACTTT
-,TRBJ2-5,-,TRBV4-2,CASSQEAKRETQYF,TGTGCCAGCAGCCAAGAGGCCAAGAGGGAGACCCAGTACTTC
-,TRBJ2-2,few,TRBV5-4,CASVDSANTGELFF,TGTGCCAGCGTGGACAGTGCGAACACCGGGGAGCTGTTTTTT
TRBD1,TRBJ2-7,-,TRBV18,CASSTRQGRGLGEQYF,TGTGCCAGCTCCACCCGACAGGGAAGGGGGCTAGGAGAGCAGTACTTC
-,TRBJ2-3,-,TRBV5-6,CASSLLLLDTQYF,TGTGCCAGCAGCTTGTTGTTATTAGATACGCAGTATTTT
TRBD1,TRBJ2-5,-,TRBV6-5,CASSATGGGVETQYF,TGTGCCAGCAGCGCGACAGGGGGCGGGGTAGAGACCCAGTACTTC
TRBD2,TRBJ2-1,-,TRBV5-1,CASSLGLAGGNYNEQFF,TGCGCCAGCAGCTTGGGACTAGCGGGGGGTAACTACAATGAGCAGTTCTTC
-,TRBJ1-3,-,TRBV9,CASTAYSSGNTIYF,TGTGCCAGCACCGCATATAGCTCTGGAAACACCATATATTTT
TRBD1,TRBJ1-1,-,TRBV19,CASTPTGRNAEAFF,TGTGCCAGTACCCCGACAGGGAGGAACGCTGAAGCTTTCTTT
-,TRBJ2-1,-,TRBV19,CAISDRYNEQFF,TGTGCCATCTCGGACAGATACAATGAGCAGTTCTTC
-,TRBJ1-2,-,TRBV19,CASSRGDAAYYGYTF,TGTGCCAGTAGTAGAGGAGACGCCGCCTACTATGGCTACACCTTC
-,TRBJ2-5,-,TRBV27,CASSGRGTQYF,TGTGCCAGCAGTGGGCGGGGGACCCAGTACTTC
-,TRBJ2-3,-,TRBV7-9,CATYLEDTQYF,TGTGCCACCTATCTCGAAGATACGCAGTATTTT
TRBD1,TRBJ2-7,-,TRBV7-9,CSSSYSTGTGPYEQYF,TGTTCCAGCAGCTACTCTACCGGGACAGGACCCTACGAGCAGTACTTC
TRBD2,TRBJ2-3,-,TRBV14,CASSQDPGRADTQYF,TGTGCCAGCAGCCAAGATCCAGGGAGGGCAGATACGCAGTATTTT
TRBD2,TRBJ2-7,-,TRBV6-5,CASTSGGAPYEQYF,TGTGCCAGTACCTCCGGGGGGGCCCCCTACGAGCAGTACTTC
TRBD2,TRBJ2-7,-,TRBV5-4,CASSQDLASASGGSYEQYF,TGTGCCAGCAGCCAAGATTTAGCTTCGGCGAGCGGGGGATCCTACGAGCAGTACTTC
TRBD1,TRBJ2-7,-,TRBV7-9,CASSLGRRPDRAYEQYF,TGTGCCAGCAGCTTAGGTAGACGGCCAGACAGGGCTTACGAGCAGTACTTC
-,TRBJ2-3,-,TRBV7-9,CASSPPSRPSTDTQYF,TGTGCCAGCAGCCCCCCTAGCAGACCTAGCACAGATACGCAGTATTTT
-,TRBJ1-1,-,TRBV30,CAWSSDGGTEAFF,TGTGCCTGGAGCTCGGACGGGGGCACTGAAGCTTTCTTT
TRBD2,TRBJ2-1,-,TRBV2,CASRTPLAGGVYNEQFF,TGTGCCAGCAGGACACCCCTAGCGGGGGGTGTATACAATGAGCAGTTCTTC
TRBD1,TRBJ1-1,-,TRBV6-5,CVSSWGQGRGTEAFF,TGTGTCAGCAGTTGGGGACAGGGCCGGGGCACTGAAGCTTTCTTT
TRBD1,TRBJ1-5,-,TRBV7-8,CASSPGTGGGNQPQHF,TGTGCCAGCAGCCCGGGGACAGGAGGTGGCAATCAGCCCCAGCATTTT
TRBD1,TRBJ1-6,-,TRBV11-3,CASSPTGTGNSPLHF,TGTGCCAGCAGCCCGACCGGGACAGGAAATTCACCCCTCCACTTT
TRBD1,TRBJ1-3,-,TRBV5-6,CASSSLILDRGGNTIYF,TGTGCCAGCAGCTCCCTGATCTTGGACAGGGGTGGAAACACCATATATTTT
TRBD2,TRBJ2-2,few,TRBV5-5,CASSSLLAGPFANTGELFF,TGTGCCAGCAGCTCTCTACTAGCGGGGCCTTTCGCGAACACCGGGGAGCTGTTTTTT
TRBD2,TRBJ2-5,-,TRBV6-5,CASSPGLAGDETQYF,TGTGCCAGCAGTCCCGGGCTAGCGGGGGATGAGACCCAGTACTTC
TRBD1,TRBJ2-5,-,TRBV7-9,CASSTPGQVETQYF,TGTGCCAGCAGCACTCCGGGACAGGTAGAGACCCAGTACTTC
TRBD1,TRBJ2-7,-,TRBV4-1,CASSQDRTGGVVYEQYF,TGCGCCAGCAGCCAAGATAGGACAGGGGGCGTAGTCTACGAGCAGTACTTC
TRBD1,TRBJ2-3,-,TRBV5-5,CASSRRQGGDTQYF,TGTGCCAGCAGCCGTAGACAGGGGGGGGATACGCAGTATTTT
-,TRBJ2-3,-,TRBV6-1,CASILSESVTDTQYF,TGTGCCAGCATCTTGTCAGAAAGTGTCACAGATACGCAGTATTTT
TRBD1,TRBJ1-5,-,TRBV7-9,CASSLGSPDRGYSNQPQHF,TGTGCCAGCAGCTTAGGATCCCCGGACAGGGGATATAGCAATCAGCCCCAGCATTTT
-,TRBJ1-2,-,TRBV6-5,CASSSQGGYGYTF,TGTGCCAGCAGTTCCCAGGGAGGCTATGGCTACACCTTC
TRBD1,TRBJ2-7,-,TRBV27,CASSNTGGAYEQYF,TGTGCCAGCAGTAATACAGGGGGCGCTTACGAGCAGTACTTC
TRBD2,TRBJ2-5,once,TRBV5-4,CASSLDLAGAQETQYF,TGTGCCAGCAGCTTGGATCTAGCGGGGGCCCAAGAGACCCAGTACTTC
TRBD2,TRBJ2-2,-,TRBV4-1,CASSQELAKNTGELFF,TGCGCCAGCAGCCAAGAACTAGCGAAGAACACCGGGGAGCTGTTTTTT
TRBD2,TRBJ2-7,-,TRBV6-1,CASSARTSGGAYEQYF,TGTGCCAGCAGTGCCCGGACTAGCGGGGGGGCCTACGAGCAGTACTTC
-,TRBJ1-2,-,TRBV5-6,CASSPTGLGGYTF,TGTGCCAGCAGCCCCACAGGGTTGGGTGGCTACACCTTC
TRBD1,TRBJ2-3,-,TRBV6-5,CASSGGQGSTDTQYF,TGTGCCAGCTCGGGGGGACAGGGCAGCACAGATACGCAGTATTTT
TRBD2,TRBJ2-7,-,TRBV4-1,CASSPNSGTSAYEQYF,TGCGCCAGCAGCCCCAACTCCGGGACTAGTGCCTACGAGCAGTACTTC
-,TRBJ1-6,-,TRBV27,CASRGGSYNSPLHF,TGTGCCAGCAGAGGGGGCTCCTATAATTCACCCCTCCACTTT
-,TRBJ1-2,-,TRBV28,CATGTSTNYGYTF,TGTGCCACCGGGACTTCAACTAACTATGGCTACACCTTC
-,TRBJ1-1,-,TRBV2,CASREQENTEAFF,TGTGCCAGCAGAGAGCAGGAGAACACTGAAGCTTTCTTT
TRBD1,TRBJ1-1,-,TRBV7-2,CASSSRTGNTEAFF,TGTGCCAGCAGCTCCAGGACAGGGAACACTGAAGCTTTCTTT
TRBD1,TRBJ1-1,-,TRBV6-6,CASSYGTGSRRAFF,TGTGCCAGCAGTTACGGGACAGGGTCTCGGCGAGCTTTCTTT
TRBD1,TRBJ1-5,-,TRBV10-3,CAISVQGVGKPQHF,TGTGCCATCAGTGTTCAGGGGGTGGGGAAGCCCCAGCATTTT
-,TRBJ1-1,once,TRBV19,CASSTGFRGTEAFF,TGTGCCAGTAGTACCGGGTTCCGGGGCACTGAAGCTTTCTTT
-,TRBJ2-1,-,TRBV15,CATSRDRQANEQFF,TGTGCCACCAGCAGAGATCGACAGGCCAATGAGCAGTTCTTC
-,TRBJ1-1,-,TRBV6-4,CASSEVRAGEAFF,TGTGCCAGCAGTGAAGTCAGGGCCGGTGAAGCTTTCTTT
-,TRBJ1-2,once,TRBV4-1,CASSPRDITNYGYTF,TGCGCCAGCAGCCCCCGGGACATTACTAACTATGGCTACACCTTC